Listed below are T cell receptor beta chains from one sample, sequenced in a study of T cells in Graves' hyperthyroidism and ophthalmopathy. TCRdb reprocessed the multiplex PCR reads with MiXCR, giving one entry per CDR3 protein. Of roughly 630,000 distinct CDR3 sequences in the sample, approximately 15% were seen once. Specimen: blood. Receptors originate from a woman in her thirties with Graves' hyperthyroidism. Both conserved end residues are part of each CDR3. A D gene is named only where the DNA matches it firmly. Clone size is stated in some rows and not others, as once, few, many or a class when expanded.

j_call | d_call | clone_size | v_call | cdr3_nt | cdr3_aa
TRBJ2-7 | TRBD1 | - | TRBV12-5 | TGTGCTAGTGGTTTGGTTCCCCCGGGACAGGGTTCCTCCTACGAGCAGTACTTC | CASGLVPPGQGSSYEQYF
TRBJ2-5 | - | few | TRBV7-7 | TGTGCCAGCAGCTCCTCTACAGGTTTCCAAGAGACCCAGTACTTC | CASSSSTGFQETQYF
TRBJ2-1 | TRBD2 | - | TRBV7-3 | TGTGCCAGCAGCTCGACTAGCGGGATAGTCTCGGGCAATGAGCAGTTCTTC | CASSSTSGIVSGNEQFF
TRBJ2-5 | - | many | TRBV7-2 | TGTGCCAGCAGCTTAGGCCACGCCTCAGAGACCCAGTACTTC | CASSLGHASETQYF
TRBJ2-6 | - | - | TRBV27 | TGTGCCAGCTTGGGCTCAACATTCTCTGGGGCCAACGTCCTGACTTTC | CASLGSTFSGANVLTF
TRBJ1-1 | - | many | TRBV10-3 | TGTGCCATCAGTGGCAGGGATGGGGTAACCACTGAAGCTTTCTTT | CAISGRDGVTTEAFF
TRBJ2-7 | - | few | TRBV18 | TGTGCCAGTAGTATGGGACACTCCTACGAGCAGTACTTC | CASSMGHSYEQYF
TRBJ2-2 | - | - | TRBV5-4 | TGTGCCAGCAGCGCGGACATGCTAGGTACCGGGGAGCTGTTTTTT | CASSADMLGTGELFF
TRBJ2-5 | - | - | TRBV28 | TGTGCCAGCAGTCCTCCCAACAGGAAGGGAGACTTC | CASSPPNRKGDF
TRBJ1-2 | - | few | TRBV2 | TGTGCCAGCAGTGAAGTTCGTCTCCCACCGGATGGCTACACCTTC | CASSEVRLPPDGYTF
TRBJ2-2 | TRBD2 | once | TRBV7-6 | TGTGCCAGCAGCTCGACTAGCGGGATAACCGGGGAGCTGTTTTTT | CASSSTSGITGELFF
TRBJ1-2 | - | - | TRBV27 | TGTGCCAGCAGTTGGGGGTCGGGGGGGACTAACTATGGCTACACCTTC | CASSWGSGGTNYGYTF
TRBJ2-1 | - | many | TRBV11-2 | TGTGCCAGCAGCTTAGCTCCTTGGGTTGGTGAGAATGAGCAGTTCTTC | CASSLAPWVGENEQFF
TRBJ1-1 | - | many | TRBV28 | TGTGCCAGCAGTCCGCCGGGGGCGGGCACTGAAGCTTTCTTT | CASSPPGAGTEAFF
TRBJ2-7 | TRBD2 | many | TRBV6-2/TRBV6-3 | TGTGCCAGCAGTTACAGTACTAGCGGATCCTACGAGCAGTACTTC | CASSYSTSGSYEQYF
TRBJ2-7 | TRBD1 | many | TRBV5-1 | TGCGCCAGCAGCGGAGGACAGCCCAGGGGGGAGCAGTACTTC | CASSGGQPRGEQYF
TRBJ2-7 | - | many | TRBV5-1 | TGCGCCAGCAGCTTGGCTAGCGTCGGGGTGTACGAGCAGTACTTC | CASSLASVGVYEQYF
TRBJ1-2 | TRBD1 | - | TRBV10-3 | TGTGCCATCAGTCCAACAGGGGATGAAGGCTACACCTTC | CAISPTGDEGYTF
TRBJ2-1 | - | few | TRBV11-3 | TGTGCCAGCAGCTCAGGACGCAATGAGCAGTTCTTC | CASSSGRNEQFF
TRBJ1-5 | - | many | TRBV7-2 | TGTGCCAGCAGCCAGGGGCAGGCACAGCCCCAGCATTTT | CASSQGQAQPQHF
TRBJ2-3 | - | many | TRBV7-8 | TGTGCCAGCAGCTCACTAGATACGCAGTATTTT | CASSSLDTQYF
TRBJ2-3 | - | few | TRBV5-1 | TGCGCCAGCAGCGAAGCGGGGACAAGCAGTAGGAGAGATACGCAGTATTTT | CASSEAGTSSRRDTQYF
TRBJ2-7 | TRBD2 | many | TRBV5-1 | TGCGCCAGCAGCTTGGCTAGCGGGCTCGACGAGCAGTACTTC | CASSLASGLDEQYF
TRBJ2-7 | TRBD2 | - | TRBV20-1 | TGCAGTGCTAGAGTAGCGGGAGCGAGGGAGCAGTACTTC | CSARVAGAREQYF
TRBJ2-2 | - | - | TRBV29-1 | TGCAGCGTTGAAGTAGGAACAGCTAACACCGGGGAGCTGTTTTTT | CSVEVGTANTGELFF
TRBJ2-3 | TRBD2 | once | TRBV3-1 | TGTGCCAGCAGCCGAGGGCGGGAGATGGTCAGGGATACGCAGTATTTT | CASSRGREMVRDTQYF
TRBJ2-3 | TRBD2 | - | TRBV28 | TGTGCCAGCAGTTACCGCGGGAGTGGGGATACGCAGTATTTT | CASSYRGSGDTQYF
TRBJ1-1 | - | many | TRBV5-1 | TGCGCCAGCAGCTTGGTACCCTCTGGTGGACTGAACACTGAAGCTTTCTTT | CASSLVPSGGLNTEAFF
TRBJ2-2 | - | many | TRBV5-5 | TGTGCCAGCAGCTTCGGACAGGGAGGGGAGGAGCTGTTTTTT | CASSFGQGGEELFF
TRBJ2-5 | TRBD2 | many | TRBV7-2 | TGTGCCAGCAGCTTAGGACTAGCGGAAGGCCAAGAGACCCAGTACTTC | CASSLGLAEGQETQYF
TRBJ2-7 | TRBD1 | - | TRBV6-1 | TGTGCCAGCAGCTTGGACAGGCCTGCGACCGAGCAGTACTTC | CASSLDRPATEQYF
TRBJ1-5 | TRBD1 | - | TRBV10-3 | TGTGCCATCAGTGGGACAGGGGACGATCAGCCCCAGCATTTT | CAISGTGDDQPQHF
TRBJ1-4 | - | many | TRBV5-1 | TGCGCCAGCAGCTTCGACCCCACAGGGAACTTTAATGAAAAACTGTTTTTT | CASSFDPTGNFNEKLFF
TRBJ2-2 | - | - | TRBV19 | TGTGCCAGTAGTATATGGGCAGTAACCGGGGAGCTGTTTTTT | CASSIWAVTGELFF
TRBJ1-1 | - | few | TRBV19 | TGTGCCAGTAGTATCGGTTCGCCAGAAAGGAGGGGCACTGAAGCTTTCTTT | CASSIGSPERRGTEAFF
TRBJ2-3 | TRBD2 | many | TRBV10-3 | TGTGCCATCAAGAGCGGGAGCCCAGATACGCAGTATTTT | CAIKSGSPDTQYF
TRBJ1-1 | - | many | TRBV30 | TGTGCCTGGGGGAGGCTTGGAGACACTGAAGCTTTCTTT | CAWGRLGDTEAFF
TRBJ2-4 | - | few | TRBV6-1 | TGTGCCAGCAGTCGAACCCTGGAAGCCAAAAACATTCAGTACTTC | CASSRTLEAKNIQYF
TRBJ1-3 | - | few | TRBV12-5 | TGTGCTAGTGGAAAAGGGTCCTCTGGAAACACCATATATTTT | CASGKGSSGNTIYF
TRBJ2-1 | - | - | TRBV18 | TGTGCCAGCTCACCACCAGAGGCGAGCTCCTACAATGAGCAGTTCTTC | CASSPPEASSYNEQFF
TRBJ2-1 | TRBD2 | once | TRBV7-9 | TGTGCCAGCAGCTTAGCGCCTAGCGGGGCAGGGGAGCAGTTCTTC | CASSLAPSGAGEQFF
TRBJ2-5 | TRBD1 | many | TRBV30 | TGTGCCTGCAAAACCCCGGGACAGACTGAGACCCAGTACTTC | CACKTPGQTETQYF
TRBJ1-3 | - | - | TRBV20-1 | TGCAGTGCCTCCGGTCCGGTCGGAAACTCTGGAAACACCATATATTTT | CSASGPVGNSGNTIYF
TRBJ1-4 | - | many | TRBV20-1 | TGCAGTGCCCGAGGGGGAGGGGAGGGCGAAAAACTGTTTTTT | CSARGGGEGEKLFF